The 15 T cell receptor beta chains below were found in one sample sequenced in a study of shared clonotypes between healthy human individuals. Assay: immunoSEQ multiplex PCR; the TCRdb copy retains only in-frame clones and omits some. The sample lists roughly 2.4 million clones, roughly 95% seen once, with more than 0.1% in the top ten. Sequencing used naive CD4+ T cells sorted from blood. Subset here: CD45RA+ positively selected. The receptors stem from a man in his late teens or twenties in good health.

The V and J genes are TRBV6-5 and TRBJ2-5; tentative D call: TRBD1 (5 bases). Germline CDR1 MNHEY, CDR2 SVGAGI. CDR3 length: 13 residues. The ends were cut back, 0 bases at V and 7 bases at J, with 9 bases in the middle. This CDR3 is CASSYSLQGTQYF. In DNA form, the CDR3 reads TGTGCCAGCAGTTACTCGCTCCAGGGGACCCAGTACTTC.

This clone was counted once. The gene calls are TRBV5-4 and TRBJ2-5; D is uncertain. Looked up from germline, CDR1 is SGHNT and CDR2 is YYREEE (reference sequence). The CDR3 consists of 14 residues. V lost 2 bases and J 1 base, leaving 9 bases between the germline ends. The DNA of the CDR3 is TGTGCCAGCAGCTTTCCAGGCCTCCAAGAGACCCAGTACTTC. It is translated as CASSFPGLQETQYF.

This rearrangement joins TRBV7-6 to TRBJ1-3; D is unresolved. The CDR3 has 16 residues. Trimming shortened V by 1 base and J by 0 bases, and 10 bases separated the two germline ends. Germline loops: CDR1 SGHVS, CDR2 FNYEAQ. CDR3: CASSLGWATSGNTIYF. In DNA, the CDR3 is TGTGCCAGCAGCTTAGGTTGGGCAACCTCTGGAAACACCATATATTTT.

This clone was recorded once. The rearrangement links TRBV7-9 to TRBJ2-4; D unclear. This CDR3 comprises 17 residues. V was trimmed by 7 bases and J by 0 bases, leaving 19 bases between them. Germline V lookup: CDR1 SEHNR, CDR2 FQNEAQ (reference sequence). The CDR3, as DNA: TGTGCCAGCACCCAAATCCGCAATTCCTTAGCCAAAAACATTCAGTACTTC. It yields the protein CASTQIRNSLAKNIQYF.

The chain has TRBV7-3 and TRBJ2-2, with D possibly called TRBD1 or TRBD2 (5 bases each). The CDR3 extends over 14 amino acids. In germline, CDR1 is SGHTA, CDR2 FQGTGA. Trimming pared 5 bases from V and 4 bases from J, leaving 11 bases between. The DNA for the CDR3 is TGTGCCAGCAGCCGCGACGGGGCCACCGGGGAGCTGTTTTTT. Its translation is CASSRDGATGELFF.

The chain is built from TRBV5-6 and TRBJ1-1; no clear D. Looked up from germline, CDR1 is SGHDT and CDR2 is YYEEEE. V was clipped by 1 base and J by 1 base, with 11 bases between them. The CDR3 contains 15 residues. The CDR3 nucleotides are TGTGCCAGCAGCTTGTTGTCCGGGGAGAACACTGAAGCTTTCTTT. It codes for CASSLLSGENTEAFF.

V is TRBV11-2 and J is TRBJ2-7; no clear D. Germline loops: CDR1 SGHAT, CDR2 FQNNGV. The CDR3 extends over 14 amino acids. The V end lost 1 base, the J end lost 6 bases, and 13 bases lay between the germline ends. The CDR3 loop reads CASSLGIGSLEQYF. In DNA form, the CDR3 reads TGTGCCAGCAGCTTAGGAATAGGGTCCCTCGAGCAGTACTTC. Full variable domain (remainder filled in from reference TRBV11-2 and TRBJ2-7): EAGVAQSPRYKIIEKRQSVAFWCNPISGHATLYWYQQILGQGPKLLIQFQNNGVVDDSQLPKDRFSAERLKGVDSTLKIQPAKLEDSAVYLCASSLGIGSLEQYFGPGTRLTVT.

On this clone itself: The sample has other DNA sequences that encode this CDR3 too. The chain employs TRBV5-1 and TRBJ2-7; TRBD1 might be the D (5 bases). Germline CDR1 reads SGHRS; CDR2 reads YFSETQ. Trimming removed 1 base at V and 3 bases at J, with 8 bases between. CDR3 length: 13 residues. Written as DNA, the CDR3 is TGCGCCAGCAGCTTGAGGCAGGGCTACGAGCAGTACTTC. Its protein is CASSLRQGYEQYF. The full variable domain, in which reference TRBV5-1 and TRBJ2-7 provide the parts outside the CDR3, is KAGVTQTPRYLIKTRGQQVTLSCSPISGHRSVSWYQQTPGQGLQFLFEYFSETQRNKGNFPGRFSGRQFSNSRSEMNVSTLELGDSALYLCASSLRQGYEQYFGPGTRLTVT.

The V and J genes are TRBV30 and TRBJ1-5, with 8 bases matching TRBD1. This CDR3 is built from 14 residues. Germline CDR1 is GTSNPN and CDR2 is SVGIG (reference sequence). The V and J ends lost 3 bases and 9 bases, in that order; junction bases with no gene match: 10. CDR3 nucleotides: TGTGCCTGGAGCCCCGACAGGGGAAGAAGGCCCCAGCATTTT. This codes for CAWSPDRGRRPQHF. The variable domain in full, completed from reference TRBV30 and TRBJ1-5, reads SQTIHQWPATLVQPVGSPLSLECTVEGTSNPNLYWYRQAAGRGLQLLFYSVGIGQISSEVPQNLSASRPQDRQFILSSKKLLLSDSGFYLCAWSPDRGRRPQHFGDGTRLSIL.

Of note for this clone: Other DNA sequences in this specimen translate into the identical CDR3. This rearrangement joins TRBV15 to TRBJ2-7; D is possibly TRBD1 (5 bases). This CDR3 is built from 13 residues. V was shortened by 0 bases and J by 3 bases, with 6 bases between the two germline ends. Per the germline V gene, CDR1 is LNHNV and CDR2 is YYDKDF (reference sequence). The chain's CDR3 is CATSRDQGYEQYF. Written as DNA, the CDR3 is TGTGCCACCAGCAGAGATCAGGGCTACGAGCAGTACTTC.

The rearrangement uses TRBV10-3 and TRBJ2-7, with TRBD2 matching over 7 bases. V lost 0 bases to trimming and J lost 1 base; unmatched junction nucleotides: 6. The germline V gene encodes CDR1 ENHRY and CDR2 SYGVKD. This CDR3 spans 16 amino acids. CDR3 in amino acids: CAISESGGLVSYEQYF. CDR3 coding DNA: TGTGCCATCAGTGAGTCTGGAGGACTAGTATCCTACGAGCAGTACTTC.

The chain joins TRBV7-2 to TRBJ1-3; D is unresolved. Per germline, CDR1 SGHTA and CDR2 FQGNSA. This CDR3 region has 16 residues. Trimming stripped 5 bases from V and 4 bases from J, with 18 bases between. The CDR3: CASSPPRVSPGNTIYF. CDR3 DNA sequence: TGTGCCAGCAGCCCCCCCCGGGTGAGCCCCGGAAACACCATATATTTT.

The chain couples TRBV5-1 to TRBJ2-7; tentative D call: TRBD2 (6 bases). CDR3 size: 15 residues. V gave up 0 bases and J gave up 2 bases, with 12 bases separating them. Germline values: CDR1 SGHRS, CDR2 YFSETQ. In DNA form, the CDR3 reads TGCGCCAGCAGCTTGGCCCTCGAGCGGGCCTACGAGCAGTACTTC. It encodes CASSLALERAYEQYF.

On this clone: The same CDR3 can be traced to other DNA sequences in this sample. The chain uses TRBV5-4 and TRBJ1-4, with D unclear. The CDR3 totals 12 residues. CDR1 is SGHNT, CDR2 YYREEE, per germline (reference sequence). Trimming cost V 4 bases and J 1 base, with 2 bases left between them. The DNA of the CDR3 is TGTGCCAGCAGCCGAACTAATGAAAAACTGTTTTTT. Translation: CASSRTNEKLFF.

This clone was seen a handful of times. The chain recombines TRBV6-6 with TRBJ1-2; D gene uncertain. CDR3 length: 13 amino acids. V gave up 6 bases and J gave up 4 bases, with 12 bases separating them. In germline, CDR1 is MNHNY, CDR2 SVGAGI (reference sequence). CDR3: CASSPGSAYGYTF. The CDR3 bases are TGTGCCAGCAGCCCTGGTTCGGCCTATGGCTACACCTTC.